This TCR beta chain was captured by sequencing in a study of shared clonotypes between healthy human individuals (TCRdb year 2020). The study in broad terms: A few men and a couple of women, aged 18 to 49 years, made up the cohort. For each donor, CD4 naive and CD4 memory were each given three plates, CD8 naive was given two plates, and CD8 memory was given one plate. The study deeply sequenced blood TCR repertoires of several healthy adults to estimate repertoire size and the extent of clonotype sharing between individuals. Different laboratories and diverse techniques were used to prepare libraries and sequence TCR repertoires, to increase sequencing depth and limit assay-specific biases. Per donor, leukapheresis produced somewhere between about 0.94 and 9.5 billion PBMCs. What the authors observed across the whole study: Because the study included only a small number of donors, the genetic and exposure-history diversity represented was limited. Naive subsets generally had larger estimated clonotype richness than memory subsets. Clonotypes shared by all four sorted-subset donors showed higher generation probabilities than non-shared clonotypes. Sampling was restricted to blood, and TCR repertoires in tissue are likely to differ from TCR repertoires in blood. Across a handful of donors, roughly 5% of naive CD4, more than 3% of naive CD8, 2.3% of memory CD4, and roughly 0.4% of memory CD8 clonotypes were shared. Based on pairwise subsampling, the degree of clonotype sharing among donors was expected to be affected by sequencing depth. Incomplete sequencing was indicated by rarefaction of sorted-subset datasets, despite the large sequencing depth.

Details on this clone: Its antigen remains unidentified. Base qualities are not at hand, and no much larger clone is one base apart.

TCR CDR3 regions were amplified from genomic DNA by multiplex PCR using the deep immunoSEQ assay. Genomic DNA extracted from each cell subset was distributed evenly over all wells of several immunoSEQ 96-well plates, and each plate served as one replicate. For sorted subsets, around 200 ng genomic DNA, equal to about 30,000 T cell genomes, was loaded into each replicate PCR. The purified libraries were quantified using a Qubit 3.0 fluorometer, sized with a Bioanalyzer 2100, and then quantified again using the KAPA Library Quantification kit. Every immunoSEQ 96-well plate was sequenced on a separate single-read 150-cycle Illumina NextSeq 550 flow cell. The paper's data handling went like this. Because the immunoSEQ output included only junctional sequences and no quality scores, the filtering could not be the same as the filtering used for full-length reads. To assign V/J genes and CDR3, sequences were annotated against IMGT germline references using PyIR, a Python wrapper for IgBLAST v1.9. Reads were filtered out if the reads had weak V/J assignments (E-value above 1e-6), no CDR3, stop codons, out-of-frame junctions, or ambiguous translated residues. V3J clonotypes were defined as sequences sharing an identical inferred V gene, J gene, and CDR3 amino acid sequence. Percentage overlap between repertoires was computed as shared unique clonotypes divided by the size of the smaller repertoire. Richness of each repertoire was evaluated using RTK rarefaction, the Chao1 estimator, and Recon v2.1 estimates of unobserved clonotypes. OLGA was used to compute generation probabilities for all TCRbeta clonotypes that the gDNA method yielded from a handful of donors. Entries here come from immuneACCESS through TCRdb and include only in-frame sequences with V and J called. Some clones fail to appear in such tables; in the studies checked, an unresolved V gene covers under half of the shortfall, and the cause of the remainder is unknown. That table supplies the V and J calls and clone size; D and trimming were determined from the DNA. Recorded for this sample are approximately 2.5 million clones; approximately 94% of them occurred a single time. The ten largest clones take up roughly 0.14% of the sample.

The donors were healthy, HIV-negative adults with no recently reported acute infections or vaccinations. Every donor was a Caucasian adult living in Nashville, Tennessee, USA. CD4+ T cells were enriched through magnetic negative selection, after which naive cells were positively selected on CD45RA and the remaining negative fraction served as the memory subset. After blood collection by leukapheresis, PBMCs were isolated using Ficoll-Histopaque density gradient centrifugation and then cryopreserved in the vapor phase of liquid nitrogen. Purity and quantity of every magnetically sorted T cell population were checked by analytical flow cytometry. Genomic DNA was isolated from every sorted fraction and measured by UV absorbance on a Nanodrop 2000c. For CDR1 and CDR2, the germline V gene lists LGHNA and YSLEER. From the cysteine up to the phenylalanine, the CDR3 has a length of 16 residues. Only the CDR3 region is kept as DNA, spanning 48 bases read in frame from base 1. V was cut back by 4 bases and J by 4 bases, leaving a gap of 19 bases between them.

The V and J segments used are TRBV4-3 and TRBJ2-5; too little of a D gene remains to name it. The receptor comes from a man between 18 and 35 years old in good health. The sequenced sample consisted of naive CD4+ T cells sorted from blood. This specimen's cell subset or site label, per the study, means: CD45RA+ positively selected. Here is the DNA: TGCGCCAGCAGCCCCTCGGCAACAACTCCGATAGAGACCCAGTACTTC. This is translated as CASSPSATTPIETQYF.